This TCR beta chain was sequenced during a study of OX40 agonist ivuxolimab in advanced cancers. Broadly, across the study: Ivuxolimab was an agonistic, fully human IgG2 monoclonal antibody directed against OX40 (CD134), a costimulatory receptor. Peripheral TCRbeta sequencing was intended to test whether TCR sequence diversity was altered and clonal T-cell expansion was caused by ivuxolimab. Intravenous ivuxolimab was administered to patients every 2 weeks at six dose levels: 0.01, 0.1, 0.3, 1.5, 3 and 10 mg/kg. Among the roughly 54 dose-escalation patients, around 20 had hepatocellular carcinoma, approximately 15 melanoma, 9 renal cell carcinoma and 9 head and neck cancer. Partial responses occurred in three dose-escalation patients: two with cutaneous melanoma and one with hepatocellular carcinoma. The paper describes the monotherapy dose-escalation part (N of about 50 patients) of the phase I trial of ivuxolimab. In the dose-escalation cohort, 70% to 85% of patients were male, and the mean age was 60 years with a range of about 20 to 79. Patients were allowed to have had prior anti-PD-1, anti-PD-L1 or anti-CTLA-4 therapy, and approximately 41% of the dose-escalation patients had previously received checkpoint inhibitors.

Patients with autoimmune disease history or receiving systemic immunosuppression were excluded from the trial. In every dose cohort, peripheral blood was drawn for TCR sequencing at baseline, cycle 4 day 1, and cycle 7 day 1. Samples were obtained from an open-label, multicenter, first-in-human phase I dose-escalation trial of ivuxolimab. Adults with locally advanced or metastatic melanoma, renal cell carcinoma, hepatocellular carcinoma or head and neck squamous cell carcinoma were enrolled in the trial. Before TCR sequencing, CD4+ and CD8+ T cells were separately sorted from peripheral blood. Of note for this clone: Its antigen is unknown. No base quality information exists; no much larger clone differs at one position.

Trimming removed 6 bases from V and 1 base from J, leaving 12 bases between the germline ends. The CDR3 runs 14 residues from the cysteine to the phenylalanine. Only the CDR3 portion is preserved as DNA: 42 bases, with reading frame beginning at the first base. The germline V gene encodes CDR1 SNHLY and CDR2 FYNNEI. The study at large found these results: Clonal expansion of both CD4+ and CD8+ blood T cells was observed from baseline to week 6 at doses 0.1 to 3.0 mg/kg. The antigen specificity of the peripheral T cells that underwent clonal expansion was not determined. On average, CD8+ T cells showed more expanded clones than CD4+ T cells after ivuxolimab. In the 0.1-3.0 mg/kg groups, partial responders had among the lowest normalized peripheral clonal expansion, particularly in CD8+ T cells. Low levels of normalized T-cell clonal expansion were also seen in some patients who did not respond.

Genomic DNA was isolated from the sorted cells so that the TCRbeta CDR3 region could be sequenced. The immunoSEQ Assay was used to sequence the TCRbeta CDR3 regions. In TCRdb, the immuneACCESS table is reduced to in-frame sequences with V and J assigned. These tables do not hold every clone; where another copy was compared, an unresolved V gene accounts for under half, and the others remain unexplained. The sample table holds 75,000 to 90,000 clones, of which about 83% were seen once. The top ten clonotypes cover around 1.6% of the sample. In this chain, TRBV2 is recombined with TRBJ1-1, with the D gene too uncertain to name. The sample here was CD4+ or CD8+ T cells sorted from blood, taken in a trial of the OX40 agonist ivuxolimab. This receptor was obtained from an adult with an advanced solid tumor such as melanoma, head and neck, liver or kidney cancer. CDR3 sequence: CASSRTDKNTEAFF. The nucleotides read TGTGCCAGCAGCCGGACTGATAAGAACACTGAAGCTTTCTTT.